The clone carrying this T cell receptor beta chain was counted at least ten times. CDR3 length: 16 residues. J was trimmed by 2 bases and V by 3 bases; bases with no gene match: 9. Looked up from germline, CDR1 is LNHDA and CDR2 is SQIVND (reference sequence). TCRdb reprocessed the 5' RACE reads via MiXCR and lists one record per CDR3 protein. This sample has roughly 600,000 distinct CDR3 sequences, with approximately 19% found just once. This record belongs to a study of T-cell memory formation after mild COVID-19. The rearrangement uses TRBV19 and TRBJ2-5; TRBD1 matches at 7 bases. Sequencing was performed on PBMCs or a T cell subset sorted from them (not recorded which). The receptor comes from an adult woman who had mild COVID-19 (a few samples of this study predate the infection). Cell type and time point are not known. CDR3 sequence (DNA): TGTGCCAGTAGTATCCCATTGACAGGGAAGCAAGAGACCCAGTACTTC. Translated: CASSIPLTGKQETQYF. Supplemented by reference TRBV19 and TRBJ2-5, the full variable domain reads DGGITQSPKYLFRKEGQNVTLSCEQNLNHDAMYWYRQDPGQGLRLIYYSQIVNDFQKGDIAEGYSVSREKKESFPLTVTSAQKNPTAFYLCASSIPLTGKQETQYFGPGTRLLVL.